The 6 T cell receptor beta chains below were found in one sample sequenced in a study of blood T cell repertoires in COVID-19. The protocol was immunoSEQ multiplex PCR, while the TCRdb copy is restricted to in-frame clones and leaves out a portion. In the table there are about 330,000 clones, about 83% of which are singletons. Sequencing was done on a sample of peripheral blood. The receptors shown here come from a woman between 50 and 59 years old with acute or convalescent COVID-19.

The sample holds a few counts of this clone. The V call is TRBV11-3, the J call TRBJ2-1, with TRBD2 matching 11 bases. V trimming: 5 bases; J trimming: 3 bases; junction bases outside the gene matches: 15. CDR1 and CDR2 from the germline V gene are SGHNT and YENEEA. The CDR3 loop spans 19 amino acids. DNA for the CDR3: TGTGCCAGCAGCCTAAACTCGACTAGCGGGAAAGGGGACTACAATGAGCAGTTCTTC. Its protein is CASSLNSTSGKGDYNEQFF.

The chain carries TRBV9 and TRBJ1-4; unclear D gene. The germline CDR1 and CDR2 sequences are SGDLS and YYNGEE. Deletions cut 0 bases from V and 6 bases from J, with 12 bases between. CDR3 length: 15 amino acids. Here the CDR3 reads CASSVAPGWDEKLFF. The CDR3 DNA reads TGTGCCAGCAGCGTAGCTCCGGGTTGGGATGAAAAACTGTTTTTT. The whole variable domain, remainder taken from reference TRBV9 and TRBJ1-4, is DSGVTQTPKHLITATGQRVTLRCSPRSGDLSVYWYQQSLDQGLQFLIQYYNGEERAKGNILERFSAQQFPDLHSELNLSSLELGDSALYFCASSVAPGWDEKLFFGSGTQLSVL.

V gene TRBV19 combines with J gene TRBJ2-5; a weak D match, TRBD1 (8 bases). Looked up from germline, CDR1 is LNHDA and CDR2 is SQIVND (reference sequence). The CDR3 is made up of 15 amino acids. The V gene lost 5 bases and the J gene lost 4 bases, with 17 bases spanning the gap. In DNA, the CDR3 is TGTGCCAGTAGTTCTTCGGACAGGGAGGGAGAGACCCAGTACTTC. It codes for CASSSSDREGETQYF.

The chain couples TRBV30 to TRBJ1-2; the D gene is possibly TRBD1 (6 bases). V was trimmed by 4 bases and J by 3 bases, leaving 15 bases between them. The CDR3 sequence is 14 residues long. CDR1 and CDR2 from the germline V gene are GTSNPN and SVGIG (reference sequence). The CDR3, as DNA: TGTGCCTGGATCCCGCAGGGGCCTGACTATGGCTACACCTTC. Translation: CAWIPQGPDYGYTF.

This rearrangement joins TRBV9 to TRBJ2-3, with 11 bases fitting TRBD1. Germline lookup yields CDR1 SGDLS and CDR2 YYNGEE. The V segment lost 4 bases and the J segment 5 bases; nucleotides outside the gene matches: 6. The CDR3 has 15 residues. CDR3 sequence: CASSLAGQGVDTQYF. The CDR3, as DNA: TGTGCCAGCAGCCTAGCGGGACAGGGGGTAGATACGCAGTATTTT.

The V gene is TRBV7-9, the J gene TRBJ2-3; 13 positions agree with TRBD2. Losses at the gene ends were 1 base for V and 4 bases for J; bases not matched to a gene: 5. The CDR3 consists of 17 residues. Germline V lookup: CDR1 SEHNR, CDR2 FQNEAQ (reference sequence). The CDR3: CASSLDLTSGGADTQYF. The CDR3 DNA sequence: TGTGCCAGCAGCTTAGACCTCACTAGCGGGGGGGCAGATACGCAGTATTTT.